Each of the 30 T cell receptor beta chains below was sequenced from the same sample in a study of blood T cell repertoires in COVID-19. TCRdb's table, derived via immunoSEQ multiplex PCR, lists solely in-frame clones and lacks some. Of about 170,000 clones in the sample, around 86% were seen once. Sequencing was performed on peripheral blood. Source of these receptors: a man aged 65 to 85 with acute or convalescent COVID-19.

The chain joins TRBV27 to TRBJ2-7; 7 bases line up with TRBD1. From germline, CDR1 is MNHEY and CDR2 SMNVEV (reference sequence). Unmatched junction bases numbered 13, after V lost 6 bases and J lost 2 bases. The CDR3 has 16 residues. The CDR3: CASRPGGTGDPYEQYF. The CDR3 bases are TGTGCCAGCAGACCTGGGGGAACAGGGGACCCCTACGAGCAGTACTTC.

V is TRBV7-9 and J is TRBJ2-7; perhaps TRBD2 as D (5 bases). Looked up from germline, CDR1 is SEHNR and CDR2 is FQNEAQ (reference sequence). The CDR3 is made up of 14 amino acids. V was pared by 5 bases and J by 2 bases, with 13 bases between. The chain's CDR3 is CASSPALGAYEQYF. The CDR3 nucleotides read TGTGCCAGCAGCCCCGCCCTGGGAGCCTACGAGCAGTACTTC.

J is TRBJ1-2 and V is TRBV28; perhaps TRBD1 as D (5 bases). V was pared by 10 bases and J by 0 bases, with 18 bases between. The CDR3 extends over 15 amino acids. CDR1 and CDR2 from the germline V gene are MDHEN and SYDVKM. The CDR3 DNA sequence: TGTGCCATCCTTTTCCTGGGGCAAGCTAACTATGGCTACACCTTC. Its translation is CAILFLGQANYGYTF.

Written as DNA, the CDR3 is TGTGCCAGCAGTGCCGGACACCTCTATGGCTACACCTTC. It encodes CASSAGHLYGYTF. The V call is TRBV2, the J call TRBJ1-2; the D gene is possibly TRBD1 (5 bases). Germline assignment: CDR1 SNHLY and CDR2 FYNNEI. CDR3 length: 13 residues. V lost 4 bases to trimming and J lost 4 bases, with 10 bases between them.

This chain links TRBV11-2 with TRBJ2-7; D is possibly TRBD1 (6 bases). Trimming removed 5 bases at V and 7 bases at J, with 15 bases between. Per the germline V gene, CDR1 is SGHAT and CDR2 is FQNNGV. This CDR3 spans 13 amino acids. The CDR3 DNA reads TGTGCCAGCAGCCAGGACAGCTGGCGGGAGCAGTACTTC. It is translated as CASSQDSWREQYF.

V usage is TRBV6-5 and J usage is TRBJ1-1; weak D call: TRBD1 (5 bases). This CDR3 contains 13 residues. V lost 7 bases, J lost 0 bases, and 9 bases lay in between. Germline V gives CDR1 MNHEY, CDR2 SVGAGI. In DNA form, the CDR3 reads TGTGCCAGCACGGCGGACATGAACACTGAAGCTTTCTTT. Amino acid sequence: CASTADMNTEAFF.

This sequence joins TRBV19 and TRBJ2-7; 8 nucleotides align to TRBD2. CDR3 length: 16 amino acids. Germline V gene data show CDR1 as LNHDA and CDR2 as SQIVND (reference sequence). With 4 bases clipped from V and 4 bases from J, the junction kept 12 bases outside the gene matches. CDR3 nucleotides: TGTGCCAGTAGTAGTACCCGCACTAGCGGAACTTACGAGCAGTACTTC. This gives the protein CASSSTRTSGTYEQYF. Full variable domain (rest looked up from reference TRBV19 and TRBJ2-7): DGGITQSPKYLFRKEGQNVTLSCEQNLNHDAMYWYRQDPGQGLRLIYYSQIVNDFQKGDIAEGYSVSREKKESFPLTVTSAQKNPTAFYLCASSSTRTSGTYEQYFGPGTRLTVT.

The V and J genes are TRBV9 and TRBJ2-7, with TRBD1 as a possible D gene (5 bases). CDR3 length: 16 residues. V was pared by 0 bases and J by 3 bases, with 16 bases between. Germline CDR1 SGDLS, CDR2 YYNGEE. The CDR3, as DNA: TGTGCCAGCAGCGTAGAGGACAAGGCTTTATACTACGAGCAGTACTTC. Residues: CASSVEDKALYYEQYF.

There are a few counts of this clone. The chain employs TRBV5-5 and TRBJ1-2; no reliable D call. V was shortened by 4 bases and J by 0 bases, with 7 bases between the two germline ends. The V gene's germline CDR1 is SGHKS and CDR2 YYEKEE (reference sequence). This CDR3 has 13 amino acids. In nucleotides, the CDR3 is TGTGCCAGCAGCCTGGATACTAACTATGGCTACACCTTC. Translated: CASSLDTNYGYTF. Using reference TRBV5-5 and TRBJ1-2 for the parts outside the CDR3, the full variable domain is DAGVTQSPTHLIKTRGQQVTLRCSPISGHKSVSWYQQVLGQGPQFIFQYYEKEERGRGNFPDRFSARQFPNYSSELNVNALLLGDSALYLCASSLDTNYGYTFGSGTRLTVV.

V is TRBV4-3 and J is TRBJ2-2; 11 positions match TRBD2. Germline CDR1 is LGHNA and CDR2 is YSLEER. This CDR3 region has 15 residues. V shed 4 bases and J 4 bases; nucleotides not matched to a gene: 2. DNA for the CDR3: TGCGCCAGCAGCCTAGCGGGGGGGCGCACCGGGGAGCTGTTTTTT. This encodes CASSLAGGRTGELFF.

The gene calls are TRBV28 and TRBJ2-3; D remains unclear. This CDR3 contains 14 residues. CDR1 is MDHEN, CDR2 SYDVKM, per germline. The V gene lost 7 bases and the J gene lost 6 bases, with 17 bases spanning the gap. The CDR3 here is CASMRSGGADTQYF. The CDR3, as DNA: TGTGCCAGCATGAGGTCGGGTGGTGCGGATACGCAGTATTTT.

The J gene is TRBJ2-2, the V gene TRBV19; TRBD1 matches at 7 bases. Germline V gene sequence: CDR1 LNHDA, CDR2 SQIVND (reference sequence). The junction had 4 bases not matched to a gene; V was cut back by 6 bases and J by 0 bases. The length of the CDR3 is 15 residues. CDR3 DNA sequence: TGTGCCAGTAGAATGGGACAGACGAACACCGGGGAGCTGTTTTTT. As protein: CASRMGQTNTGELFF.

This clone was seen a single time. The DNA for the CDR3 is TGTGCCAGCAGCCCAAACAGGGTACGGGAAAAACTGTTTTTT. Amino acid sequence: CASSPNRVREKLFF. The genes are TRBV7-8 and TRBJ1-4; D possibly corresponds to TRBD1 (6 bases). Germline CDR1 SGHVS, CDR2 FQNEAQ. V lost 5 bases and J lost 8, with 15 bases in between. The CDR3 covers 14 residues.

This chain links TRBV25-1 with TRBJ2-1; D is uncertain. V was cut by 1 base and J by 5 bases, with 9 bases left in between. Germline-derived CDR1 and CDR2 are MGHDK and SYGVNS. The CDR3 sequence is 14 residues long. CDR3 amino acids: CASSELQANNEQFF. CDR3 in DNA: TGTGCCAGCAGTGAATTGCAGGCCAACAATGAGCAGTTCTTC.

The CDR3 coding sequence is TGTGCCAGTAGTCCAGGCAGATGGAGGGGGGAGCTGTTTTTT. Translation: CASSPGRWRGELFF. The V call is TRBV19, the J call TRBJ2-2, with D perhaps matching TRBD2 (5 bases). V was cut by 5 bases and J by 8 bases, with 15 bases left in between. The CDR3 spans 14 residues. Germline V gene lookup returns CDR1 LNHDA and CDR2 SQIVND (reference sequence).

J is TRBJ1-5 and V is TRBV14, with 7 bases identical to TRBD1. Germline V gene data show CDR1 as SGHDN and CDR2 as FVKESK. With 4 bases clipped from V and 0 bases from J, the junction kept 6 bases outside the gene matches. There are 16 residues in the CDR3. The CDR3 region has the DNA TGTGCCAGCAGCCCCAGGACAGGAGATAGCAATCAGCCCCAGCATTTT. The encoded protein is CASSPRTGDSNQPQHF.

The rearrangement uses TRBV24-1 and TRBJ2-5, with 7 bases fitting TRBD2. The CDR3 consists of 12 residues. J gave up 4 bases and V 5 bases, and 0 bases lay outside the gene matches. Germline V gene lookup returns CDR1 KGHDR and CDR2 SFDVKD. CDR3 sequence (DNA): TGTGCCACCAGTGGGGGGGGAGAGACCCAGTACTTC. Its translation is CATSGGGETQYF.

The rearrangement joins TRBV2 to TRBJ1-3; weak D call: TRBD1 (5 bases). V lost 8 bases, J lost 8 bases, and 19 bases lay in between. This CDR3 contains 14 residues. Per germline, CDR1 SNHLY and CDR2 FYNNEI. The DNA for the CDR3 is TGTGCCAGCCACCAGGAGAGGGGAGGTGACACCATATATTTT. Its protein product is CASHQERGGDTIYF.

CDR3 bases: TGTGCCAGCAGCAAAGCCGTTTGGTGGGGGCTAGATGGCTACACCTTC. Its translation is CASSKAVWWGLDGYTF. V gene TRBV21-1 combines with J gene TRBJ1-2; the table calls TRBD1, which could not be checked here. TRBV21-1 is a pseudogene segment. The CDR3 extends over 16 amino acids.

The chain employs TRBV6-6 and TRBJ2-5; a possible D gene is TRBD1 (6 bases). CDR3 length: 13 amino acids. Per the germline V gene, CDR1 is MNHNY and CDR2 is SVGAGI (reference sequence). Deletions cut 4 bases from V and 4 bases from J, with 10 bases between. DNA for the CDR3: TGTGCCAGCAGTTTTCTGGGGGCAGAGACCCAGTACTTC. Translating it yields CASSFLGAETQYF.

The gene calls are TRBV25-1 and TRBJ2-7; TRBD1 matches at 10 bases. The length of the CDR3 is 14 residues. The ends lost 8 bases at V and 4 bases at J; junction bases unmatched: 8. The germline gives CDR1 MGHDK, CDR2 SYGVNS. CDR3: CASCPGQGLYEQYF. CDR3 coding DNA: TGTGCCAGCTGCCCGGGACAGGGGCTTTACGAGCAGTACTTC.

The CDR3 loop reads CASSCPSGRTCTGELFF. The CDR3 nucleotides are TGTGCCAGCAGTTGTCCAAGCGGGAGGACGTGTACCGGGGAGCTGTTTTTT. The chain has TRBV2 and TRBJ2-2; 9 nucleotides line up with TRBD2. After removal of 5 bases from V and 5 bases from J, the junction contained 12 bases not matched to a gene. From germline, CDR1 is SNHLY and CDR2 FYNNEI. The CDR3 extends over 17 amino acids.

J is TRBJ1-6 and V is TRBV3-1 (or the pseudogene TRBV3-2), with a weak D call TRBD1 (6 bases). The V gene's germline CDR1 is LGHDT and CDR2 YNNKEL (reference sequence). V was shortened by 6 bases and J by 1 base, with 7 bases between the two germline ends. CDR3 length: 14 residues. The CDR3 coding sequence is TGTGCCAGCAGTAGGGGGTCCTATAATTCACCCCTCCACTTT. Translating it yields CASSRGSYNSPLHF.

The chain links TRBV5-6 to TRBJ2-5; 10 nucleotides agree with TRBD2. The CDR3 sequence is 19 residues long. V gave up 4 bases and J gave up 4 bases; unmatched junction bases: 19. Germline CDR1 reads SGHDT; CDR2 reads YYEEEE. The CDR3 loop is CASSGGSLAGEMLGETQYF. CDR3 nucleotides: TGTGCCAGCAGCGGGGGGTCCCTAGCGGGGGAGATGCTAGGAGAGACCCAGTACTTC. The full variable domain, its missing parts supplied by reference TRBV5-6 and TRBJ2-5, is DAGVTQSPTHLIKTRGQQVTLRCSPKSGHDTVSWYQQALGQGPQFIFQYYEEEERQRGNFPDRFSGHQFPNYSSELNVNALLLGDSALYLCASSGGSLAGEMLGETQYFGPGTRLLVL.

The genes are TRBV5-4 and TRBJ1-6, with a possible D match to TRBD1 (5 bases). CDR1 and CDR2 from the germline V gene are SGHNT and YYREEE (reference sequence). Deletions cut 3 bases from V and 7 bases from J, with 11 bases between. CDR3 length: 14 residues. In nucleotides, the CDR3 is TGTGCCAGCAGCTCGCAGGGTGGCAATTCACCCCTCCACTTT. It encodes CASSSQGGNSPLHF.

This chain links TRBV5-1 with TRBJ2-1; possible D gene TRBD2, 6 bases. CDR1 is SGHRS and CDR2 is YFSETQ in the germline V gene. V was cut by 6 bases and J by 8 bases, with 12 bases left in between. There are 12 residues in the CDR3. CDR3 DNA: TGCGCCAGCACCACCCCGGGGGATGAGCAGTTCTTC. Its translation is CASTTPGDEQFF. The full variable domain, rest sourced from reference TRBV5-1 and TRBJ2-1, is KAGVTQTPRYLIKTRGQQVTLSCSPISGHRSVSWYQQTPGQGLQFLFEYFSETQRNKGNFPGRFSGRQFSNSRSEMNVSTLELGDSALYLCASTTPGDEQFFGPGTRLTVL.

Here the CDR3 reads CASSLGPQGVGNQPQHF. The CDR3 nucleotides are TGTGCCAGCAGCTTAGGACCACAGGGCGTGGGCAATCAGCCCCAGCATTTT. This chain links TRBV7-2 with TRBJ1-5; D is perhaps TRBD1 (6 bases). Per germline, CDR1 SGHTA and CDR2 FQGNSA. V gave up 1 base and J gave up 2 bases, with 15 bases separating them. The CDR3 is 17 residues long. Complete variable domain (other parts from reference TRBV7-2 and TRBJ1-5): GAGVSQSPSNKVTEKGKDVELRCDPISGHTALYWYRQSLGQGLEFLIYFQGNSAPDKSGLPSDRFSAERTGGSVSTLTIQRTQQEDSAVYLCASSLGPQGVGNQPQHFGDGTRLSIL.

This chain links TRBV12-3 or TRBV12-4 with TRBJ1-5; D not resolved. Trimming shortened V by 5 bases and J by 0 bases, and 5 bases separated the two germline ends. The CDR3 has 13 amino acids. In DNA, the CDR3 is TGTGCCAGCAGTCCGTATAGCAATCAGCCCCAGCATTTT. Translating gives CASSPYSNQPQHF.

The chain employs TRBV11-2 and TRBJ1-5; 10 bases are a match to TRBD1. Germline V gene data show CDR1 as SGHAT and CDR2 as FQNNGV. Trimming removed 5 bases from V and 1 base from J; junction bases left unmatched: 14. This CDR3 spans 19 amino acids. CDR3 bases: TGTGCCAGCAGCCCGGGGGACAGGGGAGGAATAGGGAGCAATCAGCCCCAGCATTTT. Protein product: CASSPGDRGGIGSNQPQHF.

The chain recombines TRBV4-3 with TRBJ2-5; 12 bases match TRBD2. The CDR3 is made up of 15 amino acids. V was pared by 3 bases and J by 5 bases, with 4 bases of the junction left unmatched. In germline, CDR1 is LGHNA, CDR2 YSLEER. The CDR3 spells CASSHRLAGDETQYF. CDR3 DNA: TGCGCCAGCAGCCATAGACTAGCGGGGGATGAGACCCAGTACTTC.